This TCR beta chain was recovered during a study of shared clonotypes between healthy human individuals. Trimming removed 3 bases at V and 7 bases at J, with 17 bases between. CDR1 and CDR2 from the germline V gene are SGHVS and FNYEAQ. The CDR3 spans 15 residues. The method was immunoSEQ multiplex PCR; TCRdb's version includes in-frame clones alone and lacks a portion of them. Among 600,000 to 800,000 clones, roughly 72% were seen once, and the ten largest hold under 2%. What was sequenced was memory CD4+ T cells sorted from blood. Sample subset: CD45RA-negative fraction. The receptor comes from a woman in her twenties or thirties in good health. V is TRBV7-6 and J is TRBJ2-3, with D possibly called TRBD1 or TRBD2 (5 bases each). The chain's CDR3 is CASSLGVLTPHTQYF. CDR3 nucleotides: TGTGCCAGCAGCTTGGGGGTTCTCACTCCACATACGCAGTATTTT.